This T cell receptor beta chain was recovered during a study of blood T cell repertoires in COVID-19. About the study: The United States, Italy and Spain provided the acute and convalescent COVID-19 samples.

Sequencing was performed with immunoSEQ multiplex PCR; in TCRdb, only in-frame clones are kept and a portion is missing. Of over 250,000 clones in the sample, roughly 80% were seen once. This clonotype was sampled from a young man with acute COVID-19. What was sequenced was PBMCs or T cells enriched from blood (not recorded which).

CDR3 amino acids: CASSWEGYGTGELFF. The DNA for the CDR3 is TGTGCCAGCAGCTGGGAGGGGTATGGAACCGGGGAGCTGTTTTTT. The chain is built from TRBV7-2 and TRBJ2-2; 7 bases map to TRBD2. Germline V gene lookup returns CDR1 SGHTA and CDR2 FQGNSA. The CDR3 runs to 15 residues. V gave up 4 bases and J gave up 5 bases; unmatched junction bases: 7.